This entry lists 5 T cell receptor beta chains sequenced from one sample in a study of CD8 T cells in ankylosing spondylitis. TCRdb itself ran the 5' RACE reads through MiXCR, one entry per CDR3 protein. The sample records about 36,000 distinct CDR3 sequences, about 6% being singletons. Sequencing used blood, either unsorted or a sorted T cell fraction (not recorded which). Receptors were obtained from a male donor with ankylosing spondylitis or in good health (not recorded which).

This clonotype was detected ten times or more. The rearrangement uses TRBV5-5 and TRBJ2-4; TRBD2 is a possible D gene (6 bases). V was trimmed by 0 bases and J by 3 bases, leaving 13 bases between them. Germline V lookup: CDR1 SGHKS, CDR2 YYEKEE (reference sequence). The CDR3 is 16 residues long. CDR3 sequence: CASSLVGRGNKNIQYF. The CDR3 DNA follows: TGTGCCAGCAGCTTGGTCGGGAGAGGGAACAAAAACATTCAGTACTTC.

This clonotype was found many times. The gene calls are TRBV6-2 or TRBV6-3 and TRBJ2-1, with D tentatively TRBD2 (5 bases). Trimming left V 6 bases short and J 8 bases short, with 11 bases between. The CDR3 has 12 amino acids. The V gene's germline CDR1 is MNHEY and CDR2 SVGEGT. As DNA, the CDR3 is TGTGCCAGCAGGGTTCTCGGGGATGAGCAGTTCTTC. Its protein product is CASRVLGDEQFF.

This clonotype was observed at least ten times. The chain links TRBV6-1 to TRBJ2-2; tentatively, D is TRBD2 (5 bases). The CDR3 has 14 amino acids. Germline V gives CDR1 MNHNS, CDR2 SASEGT. V lost 1 base, J lost 5 bases, and 8 bases lay in between. This CDR3 is CASSEEPGTGELFF. Here the CDR3 DNA reads TGTGCCAGCAGTGAAGAACCGGGGACCGGGGAGCTGTTTTTT.

At least ten counts were recorded for this clonotype. The rearrangement links TRBV27 to TRBJ2-1, with D perhaps TRBD1 or TRBD2 (5 bases each). V gave up 3 bases and J gave up 6 bases, with 18 bases separating them. The CDR3 contains 16 residues. Per germline, CDR1 MNHEY and CDR2 SMNVEV (reference sequence). CDR3 in amino acids: CASSFVGARLANEQFF. In nucleotides, the CDR3 is TGTGCCAGCAGTTTTGTCGGGGCTAGGCTAGCCAATGAGCAGTTCTTC.

This clonotype was counted at least ten times. This chain links TRBV5-4 with TRBJ2-6, with no clear D. This CDR3 region has 13 residues. Germline CDR1 SGHNT, CDR2 YYREEE (reference sequence). Trimming left V 0 bases short and J 7 bases short, with 5 bases between. CDR3 loop: CASSLAKANVLTF. The DNA for the CDR3 is TGTGCCAGCAGCTTGGCGAAAGCCAACGTCCTGACTTTC.